The 14 T cell receptor beta chains in this list originate from one sample, sequenced in a study of T-cell reconstitution after alpha-beta-depleted transplantation in children. Preparation of the TCRbeta library used unique molecular identifiers. TCRdb used MiXCR to reprocess the PCR reads, holding one entry per CDR3 protein. In the table there are a few hundred thousand distinct CDR3 sequences, around 15% of which are singletons. The sample here was PBMCs, mostly from graft donor cells, taken 360 days after TCRalphabeta/CD19-depleted stem cell transplant. These receptors originate from a boy younger than two who had a stem cell transplant for Wiskott-Aldrich syndrome, so the T cells may come from the graft donor.

About this clonotype: An end of the junction does not agree with germline; a read error may underlie this. This chain uses TRBV12-3 or TRBV12-4 with TRBJ2-1, with TRBD2 matching 11 bases. The CDR3 length is 12 residues. CDR3 loop: CASSLASGLAAF. CDR3 DNA: TGTGCCAGCAGTTTAGCCTCGGGACTAGCGGCCTTC.

In this sample, this clonotype turned up many times. V usage is TRBV20-1 and J usage is TRBJ2-3; 10 positions match TRBD1. CDR3 length equals 14 residues. V lost 5 bases, J lost 4 bases, and 6 bases stayed unmatched. Looked up from germline, CDR1 is DFQATT and CDR2 is SNEGSKA (reference sequence). The CDR3 here is CSAWTGGRADTQYF. CDR3 bases: TGCAGTGCTTGGACAGGGGGAAGGGCAGATACGCAGTATTTT.

The table lists this clonotype with a few counts. The J gene is TRBJ2-5, the V gene TRBV11-1; 8 nucleotides align to TRBD1. Germline CDR1 SGHAT, CDR2 FQDESV (reference sequence). This CDR3 region has 14 residues. Trimming at V came to 5 bases and at J to 3 bases, leaving 5 bases not matched to a gene. Written as DNA, the CDR3 is TGTGCCAGCAGCACCGGACAGGGCGAAGAGACCCAGTACTTC. It yields the protein CASSTGQGEETQYF.

This clonotype was seen at least ten times. The chain combines TRBV5-1 with TRBJ2-1, with no clear D. V gave up 1 base and J gave up 6 bases, with 8 bases separating them. The germline V gene has CDR1 SGHRS and CDR2 YFSETQ. CDR3 length equals 13 residues. The CDR3 nucleotides read TGCGCCAGCAGCTTGAGGGCCTCCAATGAGCAGTTCTTC. Translation gives CASSLRASNEQFF.

The V and J genes are TRBV6-1 and TRBJ1-5; no definite D call. The CDR3 spans 14 residues. Germline V gene data show CDR1 as MNHNS and CDR2 as SASEGT. V dropped 2 bases and J dropped 8 bases, with 13 bases sitting between them. CDR3 residues: CASSELEGRKPQHF. DNA of the CDR3: TGTGCCAGCAGTGAACTCGAGGGCAGGAAGCCCCAGCATTTT.

This clonotype has a handful of counts. The V call is TRBV12-3 or TRBV12-4, the J call TRBJ2-7; 9 bases fit TRBD1. With 6 bases clipped from V and 7 bases from J, the junction kept 7 bases outside the gene matches. The CDR3 is 13 amino acids. CDR3 sequence (DNA): TGTGCCAGCAGCTTTGACAGGGGGTTAGAGCAGTACTTC. Translating gives CASSFDRGLEQYF.

The J gene is TRBJ2-7, the V gene TRBV5-1, with TRBD2 matching over 8 bases. The V gene end was trimmed by 4 bases and the J gene end by 4 bases; junction bases not matched to a gene: 4. The CDR3 is 13 residues long. CDR1 and CDR2 (germline): SGHRS, YFSETQ. CDR3 loop: CASSKTSAYEQYF. The CDR3 region has the DNA TGCGCCAGCAGCAAGACTAGCGCGTACGAGCAGTACTTC. Complete variable domain (other parts from reference TRBV5-1 and TRBJ2-7): KAGVTQTPRYLIKTRGQQVTLSCSPISGHRSVSWYQQTPGQGLQFLFEYFSETQRNKGNFPGRFSGRQFSNSRSEMNVSTLELGDSALYLCASSKTSAYEQYFGPGTRLTVT.

A single count supports this clonotype. V is TRBV6-2 or TRBV6-3 and J is TRBJ2-5; 7 nucleotides match TRBD2. V was clipped by 6 bases and J by 1 base; unmatched bases: 8. Germline assignment: CDR1 MNHEY and CDR2 SVGEGT. The CDR3 consists of 15 residues. The CDR3 region is CASSNTRLAQETQYF. Here the CDR3 DNA reads TGTGCCAGCAGCAATACCCGACTAGCCCAAGAGACCCAGTACTTC.

The chain employs TRBV3-1 and TRBJ2-4; TRBD2 matches at 7 bases. V was clipped by 3 bases and J by 0 bases; unmatched bases: 8. Germline values: CDR1 LGHDT, CDR2 YNNKEL (reference sequence). There are 17 residues in the CDR3. This CDR3 is CASSQGPGLLAKNIQYF. CDR3 nucleotide sequence: TGTGCCAGCAGCCAGGGTCCGGGACTATTAGCCAAAAACATTCAGTACTTC.

V gene TRBV29-1 combines with J gene TRBJ1-4; D might be TRBD1 (5 bases). Trimming took off 5 bases at V and 5 bases at J, with 27 bases between the two ends. CDR3 length: 18 amino acids. Germline V CDR1 and CDR2: SQVTM, ANQGSEA. CDR3 bases: TGCAGCGTTAATACTGACCTCAGGGTGGTTTTTCAGAATGAAAAACTGTTTTTT. This gives the protein CSVNTDLRVVFQNEKLFF.

The sample holds many counts of this clonotype. This chain connects TRBV21-1 to TRBJ1-4. TRBV21-1 is noted as a pseudogene. The CDR3 extends over 13 amino acids. For the CDR3, the DNA is TGTGCCAGCGGCGAAGGGGTAGGAGAAAAACTGTTTTTT. It codes for CASGEGVGEKLFF.

This clonotype was picked up a small number of times. The CDR3 spells CASSQDLSGLAPYNEQFF. DNA of the CDR3: TGCGCCAGCAGCCAAGATCTATCGGGACTAGCCCCCTACAATGAGCAGTTCTTC. The chain employs TRBV4-1 and TRBJ2-1, with 9 bases fitting TRBD2. The J segment lost 2 bases and the V segment lost 0 bases, leaving 8 bases of the junction unmatched. CDR1 is MGHRA and CDR2 is YSYEKL in the germline V gene. This CDR3 is 18 amino acids long.

This clonotype was seen a few times. This sequence joins TRBV7-2 and TRBJ2-1, with D uncertain. Trimming shortened V by 3 bases and J by 4 bases, and 10 bases separated the two germline ends. The germline CDR1 and CDR2 sequences are SGHTA and FQGNSA. CDR3 length equals 14 residues. The CDR3 DNA sequence: TGTGCCAGCAGCTTCGGCTATCTATACAATGAGCAGTTCTTC. Protein product: CASSFGYLYNEQFF. Filled out from reference TRBV7-2 and TRBJ2-1, the complete variable domain reads GAGVSQSPSNKVTEKGKDVELRCDPISGHTALYWYRQSLGQGLEFLIYFQGNSAPDKSGLPSDRFSAERTGGSVSTLTIQRTQQEDSAVYLCASSFGYLYNEQFFGPGTRLTVL.

This clonotype was counted ten times or more. The rearrangement joins TRBV27 to TRBJ2-2, with 7 bases aligning to TRBD1. Looked up from germline, CDR1 is MNHEY and CDR2 is SMNVEV (reference sequence). With V trimmed by 7 bases and J by 5 bases, 10 bases remained unmatched. The CDR3 is made up of 15 amino acids. Here the CDR3 reads CASKPGRGFTGELFF. The CDR3 coding sequence is TGTGCCAGCAAACCCGGCAGGGGGTTTACCGGGGAGCTGTTTTTT.